A selection of T cell receptor beta chains follows, all from one sample in a study of blood T cell repertoires in COVID-19. This table comes from immunoSEQ multiplex PCR, and its TCRdb copy is limited to in-frame clones, with some not included. The sample consists of more than 150,000 clones, approximately 86% of them appearing once. The sample taken for sequencing was peripheral blood. The receptors derive from a man between 60 and 70 years old with acute or convalescent COVID-19. The CDR3 runs from the conserved cysteine through the conserved F or W. A D gene is named only where the DNA matches it firmly. Clone size is given for some rows only: seen once, a few or many times, or a class if the clone is expanded.

.	15	TRBV3-1/TRBV3-2	few	TRBJ1-1	CASSRGHGVDTEAFF	TGTGCCAGCAGCCGGGGACACGGGGTTGACACTGAAGCTTTCTTT
TRBD1	17	TRBV27	.	TRBJ1-6	CASSSLGQGSYNSPLHF	TGTGCCAGCAGTTCGCTAGGACAGGGCTCCTATAATTCACCCCTCCACTTT
.	18	TRBV7-3	.	TRBJ2-3	CASSLTSAVGARTDTQYF	TGTGCCAGCAGCTTAACTTCGGCGGTGGGGGCTCGCACAGATACGCAGTATTTT
TRBD1	15	TRBV18	.	TRBJ1-2	CASSPKDRGVYGYTF	TGTGCCAGCTCACCGAAGGACAGGGGGGTCTATGGCTACACCTTC
.	15	TRBV18	few	TRBJ1-1	CASSPKSGMNTEAFF	TGTGCCAGCTCACCGAAGTCGGGGATGAACACTGAAGCTTTCTTT
.	13	TRBV2	.	TRBJ2-2	CASSGRGSGELFF	TGTGCCAGCAGTGGGAGGGGTTCCGGGGAGCTGTTTTTT
TRBD1	14	TRBV28	.	TRBJ2-7	CASLGTGKTYEQYF	TGTGCCAGCTTAGGGACAGGGAAAACCTACGAGCAGTACTTC
TRBD2	14	TRBV5-1	few	TRBJ2-7	CASSLGLAGMEQYF	TGCGCCAGCAGCCTAGGACTAGCGGGGATGGAGCAGTACTTC
TRBD2	14	TRBV7-2	once	TRBJ2-1	CASSRAGTTNEQFF	TGTGCCAGCAGCCGTGCCGGGACTACCAATGAGCAGTTCTTC
.	13	TRBV28	few	TRBJ1-2	CASSPTYLVGYTF	TGTGCCAGCAGCCCAACATATCTAGTGGGCTACACCTTC
TRBD1	17	TRBV11-2	few	TRBJ1-1	CASRHRQGPLMNTEAFF	TGTGCCAGCAGACACCGACAGGGGCCGCTCATGAACACTGAAGCTTTCTTT
.	13	TRBV3-1/TRBV3-2	.	TRBJ2-7	CASSQMGGYEQYF	TGTGCCAGCAGCCAAATGGGGGGCTACGAGCAGTACTTC
.	14	TRBV27	.	TRBJ1-1	CASSLLTRPTEAFF	TGTGCCAGCAGTTTACTAACGCGGCCCACTGAAGCTTTCTTT
.	14	TRBV19	.	TRBJ1-1	CASSISGRGTEAFF	TGTGCCAGTAGTATATCAGGCAGGGGCACTGAAGCTTTCTTT
.	13	TRBV28	.	TRBJ2-3	CASRLEKTDTQYF	TGTGCCAGCCGTCTAGAGAAGACAGATACGCAGTATTTT
.	14	TRBV5-4	.	TRBJ2-7	CASSTTGGANEQYF	TGTGCCAGCAGCACTACAGGTGGGGCCAACGAGCAGTACTTC
TRBD2	15	TRBV3-1/TRBV3-2	.	TRBJ2-7	CASSRGLAGTYEQYF	TGTGCCAGCAGCCGGGGGCTAGCGGGAACCTACGAGCAGTACTTC
TRBD1	15	TRBV9	.	TRBJ2-7	CASSVATGGQYEQYF	TGTGCCAGCAGCGTAGCGACAGGGGGCCAATACGAGCAGTACTTC
.	13	TRBV28	.	TRBJ1-4	CASSLGFGEKLFF	TGTGCCAGCAGTTTGGGCTTTGGGGAAAAACTGTTTTTT
TRBD2	16	TRBV19	once	TRBJ2-2	CASSILERGNTGELFF	TGTGCCAGTAGTATACTAGAGCGGGGGAACACCGGGGAGCTGTTTTTT
TRBD1	16	TRBV5-4	.	TRBJ2-3	CASSRGQGVRTDTQYF	TGTGCCAGCAGCCGCGGACAGGGTGTGCGAACAGATACGCAGTATTTT
TRBD1	15	TRBV29-1	.	TRBJ2-7	CSVELTGVPIYEQYF	TGCAGCGTTGAGCTGACAGGGGTCCCTATCTACGAGCAGTACTTC
.	14	TRBV11-2	.	TRBJ1-2	CASSTQGLSSGYTF	TGTGCCAGCAGCACTCAGGGGCTGTCTTCTGGCTACACCTTC
TRBD2	13	TRBV27	.	TRBJ2-7	CASSWRETYEQYF	TGTGCCAGCAGTTGGCGGGAGACCTACGAGCAGTACTTC
.	13	TRBV7-3	.	TRBJ1-5	CASSLGPNQPQHF	TGTGCCAGCAGCCTAGGCCCGAATCAGCCCCAGCATTTT
TRBD1	16	TRBV15	once	TRBJ2-7	CATSRDQPGQGYEQYF	TGTGCCACCAGCAGAGACCAGCCGGGACAGGGCTACGAGCAGTACTTC
.	13	TRBV7-9	.	TRBJ2-7	CASSLDGGYEQYF	TGTGCCAGCAGCTTAGACGGCGGCTACGAGCAGTACTTC
TRBD1	13	TRBV6-4	once	TRBJ1-2	CASSANRGLGYTF	TGTGCCAGCAGTGCCAACAGGGGGCTAGGCTACACCTTC
.	14	TRBV2	once	TRBJ2-1	CASSEGGAQGEQFF	TGTGCCAGCAGTGAGGGGGGAGCCCAAGGTGAGCAGTTCTTC
.	16	TRBV7-9	.	TRBJ2-1	CASSLALREDYNEQFF	TGTGCCAGCAGCTTAGCTCTGAGGGAGGACTACAATGAGCAGTTCTTC
.	15	TRBV28	.	TRBJ1-5	CASSSTGISNQPQHF	TGTGCCAGCAGTAGTACAGGCATAAGCAATCAGCCCCAGCATTTT
.	16	TRBV21-1	.	TRBJ1-4	CASSIDRVEGNEKLFF	TGTGCCAGCAGCATCGACAGGGTTGAGGGTAATGAAAAACTGTTTTTT
.	16	TRBV30	.	TRBJ2-2	CAWSGQGLVLSGELFF	TGTGCCTGGAGTGGGCAGGGGTTGGTCCTCTCCGGGGAGCTGTTTTTT
TRBD1	16	TRBV15	.	TRBJ2-7	CATSRPEGQGAGEQYF	TGTGCCACCAGCAGACCGGAGGGACAGGGGGCTGGTGAGCAGTACTTC
TRBD2	15	TRBV7-3	.	TRBJ2-1	CASSLVAGSYNEQFF	TGTGCCAGCAGCTTAGTAGCGGGCTCCTACAATGAGCAGTTCTTC
TRBD1	15	TRBV30	.	TRBJ1-4	CAWTRERQGAEKLFF	TGTGCCTGGACCCGCGAGAGGCAGGGGGCTGAAAAACTGTTTTTT
TRBD2	15	TRBV5-1	.	TRBJ2-3	CASSWRLAVTDTQYF	TGCGCCAGCAGCTGGCGACTAGCGGTCACAGATACGCAGTATTTT
TRBD1	12	TRBV18	.	TRBJ1-4	CASSDRDEKLFF	TGTGCCAGCTCGGACAGGGACGAAAAACTGTTTTTT
.	14	TRBV5-1	once	TRBJ1-4	CASSLEGEGEKLFF	TGCGCCAGCAGCTTGGAAGGGGAAGGTGAAAAACTGTTTTTT
.	13	TRBV28	.	TRBJ1-6	CASSFPGVSTLHF	TGTGCCAGCAGTTTCCCCGGGGTATCAACCCTCCACTTT
TRBD1	13	TRBV18	.	TRBJ2-7	CASSPTTGYEQYF	TGTGCCAGCTCACCTACGACAGGGTACGAGCAGTACTTC
.	17	TRBV28	once	TRBJ2-3	CASPPSPGGKGTDTQYF	TGTGCCAGCCCTCCTTCTCCCGGGGGTAAGGGGACAGATACGCAGTATTTT
TRBD1	15	TRBV5-1	once	TRBJ2-2	CASSSSGTVTGELFF	TGCGCCAGCAGCTCTTCCGGGACAGTCACCGGGGAGCTGTTTTTT
TRBD1	17	TRBV3-1/TRBV3-2	.	TRBJ1-1	CASSLPGQGTKNTEAFF	TGTGCCAGCAGCCTTCCAGGACAGGGTACTAAGAACACTGAAGCTTTCTTT
TRBD1	12	TRBV5-1	.	TRBJ2-7	CASSPGQYEQYF	TGCGCCAGCAGCCCGGGACAGTACGAGCAGTACTTC
TRBD2	15	TRBV24-1	.	TRBJ2-1	CATSGVAGGSNEQFF	TGTGCCACCAGTGGGGTAGCGGGAGGGAGCAATGAGCAGTTCTTC
.	19	TRBV19	.	TRBJ1-5	CASSIAPRAGLYSNQPQHF	TGTGCCAGTAGTATAGCCCCCCGGGCGGGCTTATATAGCAATCAGCCCCAGCATTTT
.	16	TRBV2	.	TRBJ2-1	CASSGSRDSRKDEQFF	TGTGCCAGCAGTGGCTCCCGGGACTCCAGAAAGGATGAGCAGTTCTTC
TRBD1	14	TRBV27	.	TRBJ2-3	CASSLRGRTDTQYF	TGTGCCAGCAGTTTAAGGGGGCGGACAGATACGCAGTATTTT
.	15	TRBV28	.	TRBJ1-1	CASSFRGGQNTEAFF	TGTGCCAGCAGTTTCCGAGGGGGACAGAACACTGAAGCTTTCTTT
.	13	TRBV29-1	.	TRBJ1-1	CSVGVDSDAEAFF	TGCAGCGTTGGGGTGGACTCCGACGCTGAAGCTTTCTTT
TRBD1	15	TRBV7-6	.	TRBJ2-2	CASSLDSRGTGELFF	TGTGCCAGCAGCTTAGACAGCAGGGGGACCGGGGAGCTGTTTTTT
.	17	TRBV28	few	TRBJ2-4	CASSTLQGGLAKNIQYF	TGTGCCAGCAGTACACTACAGGGGGGGCTAGCCAAAAACATTCAGTACTTC
.	14	TRBV5-8	.	TRBJ2-2	CASSSGLNTGELFF	TGTGCCAGCAGCTCCGGACTAAACACCGGGGAGCTGTTTTTT
.	14	TRBV3-1/TRBV3-2	.	TRBJ1-2	CASSPREGVYGYTF	TGTGCCAGCAGCCCAAGGGAAGGGGTCTATGGCTACACCTTC
.	14	TRBV7-8	.	TRBJ1-3	CASSLQFSGNTIYF	TGTGCCAGCAGCTTACAGTTCTCTGGAAACACCATATATTTT